The entry below gives a single TCR beta chain sequence along with its context. This entry is derived from a study of blood T cell repertoires in COVID-19. About the research overall: The study drew acute and convalescent COVID-19 samples from the United States, Italy and Spain. PBMCs, B-cell-depleted T cells, or T cells provided the cDNA or gDNA that made up the material.

The authors' processing: Amplification from reference gene primers served as the basis for estimated nucleated cell counts. Here immunoSEQ multiplex PCR was the method, and the copy in TCRdb shows in-frame clones only, minus some. V and J calls and clone size are copied from that table; D and trimming were computed from the DNA. The sample carries about 48,000 clones, approximately 87% recorded once. The V gene's germline CDR1 is LNHDA and CDR2 SQIVND (reference sequence). V lost 10 bases to trimming and J lost 0 bases; unmatched junction nucleotides: 8. The CDR3 runs 15 residues. Sequenced input: peripheral blood. This TCR derives from a woman aged 55-69 years with acute or convalescent COVID-19. The V and J genes are TRBV19 and TRBJ2-1; 8 bases are a match to TRBD2. The chain's CDR3 is CAIGTRGGSYNEQFF. In DNA, the CDR3 is TGTGCCATAGGGACTAGGGGAGGCTCCTACAATGAGCAGTTCTTC.